What follows are 3 T cell receptor beta chains derived from one specimen sequenced in a study of cytotoxic CD8 clonotypes in ibrutinib-treated CLL. The repertoire was sequenced with immunoSEQ multiplex PCR; TCRdb's copy has only in-frame clones and lacks some. Of 250,000 to 350,000 clones listed, around 76% are singletons. Source: PBMCs, taken at disease progression, from a patient treated with ibrutinib. The receptors here all came from a human donor with chronic lymphocytic leukemia.

The chain employs TRBV28 and TRBJ2-5; D is unresolved. Germline V gene sequence: CDR1 MDHEN, CDR2 SYDVKM. Trimming left V 5 bases short and J 9 bases short, with 13 bases between. The length of the CDR3 is 12 residues. CDR3 residues: CASSTSSWAQYF. For the CDR3, the DNA is TGTGCCAGCAGTACGAGCAGTTGGGCCCAGTACTTC.

The rearrangement joins TRBV2 to TRBJ1-6; D is unclear. The V gene's germline CDR1 is SNHLY and CDR2 FYNNEI. This CDR3 region has 15 residues. Trimming took off 8 bases at V and 0 bases at J, with 11 bases between the two ends. The CDR3 spells CASGSLSSYNSPLHF. CDR3 coding DNA: TGTGCCAGCGGTAGTTTGAGCTCCTATAATTCACCCCTCCACTTT.

This CDR3 reads CASSGLREDTQYF. DNA for the CDR3: TGTGCCAGCAGTGGACTACGGGAAGATACGCAGTATTTT. This chain joins TRBV2 and TRBJ2-3; tentative D call: TRBD2 (5 bases). Germline CDR1 SNHLY, CDR2 FYNNEI. The CDR3 has 13 residues. V lost 4 bases to trimming and J lost 5 bases, with 10 bases between them.